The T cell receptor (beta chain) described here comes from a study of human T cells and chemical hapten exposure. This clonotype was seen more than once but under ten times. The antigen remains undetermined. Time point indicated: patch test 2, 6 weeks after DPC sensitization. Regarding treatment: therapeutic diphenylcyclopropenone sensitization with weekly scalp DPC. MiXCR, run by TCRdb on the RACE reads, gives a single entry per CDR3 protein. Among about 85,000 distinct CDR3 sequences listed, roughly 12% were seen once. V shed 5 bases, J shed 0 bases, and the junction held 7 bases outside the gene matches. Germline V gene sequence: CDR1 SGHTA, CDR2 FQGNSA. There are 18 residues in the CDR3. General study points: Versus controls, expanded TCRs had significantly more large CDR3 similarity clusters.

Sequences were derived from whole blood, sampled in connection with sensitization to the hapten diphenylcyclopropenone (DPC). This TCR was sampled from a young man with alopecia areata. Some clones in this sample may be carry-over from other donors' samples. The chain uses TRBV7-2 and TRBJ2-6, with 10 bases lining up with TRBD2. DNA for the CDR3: TGTGCCAGCAGCCCCGCTAGCGGGGGATCCTCTGGGGCCAACGTCCTGACTTTC. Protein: CASSPASGGSSGANVLTF.